This TCR beta chain was found in a study of cytomegalovirus exposure and HLA in healthy donors. General study results and limits: A later analysis reportedly identified an Asian-associated ancestry cluster as carrying fewer N-insertions than the roughly 700-donor mean. Trimming of TCR beta V- and J-genes showed a link, identified in a later analysis, to a missense DCLRE1C variant. Later work found that TCR association rates differed between HLA loci; DRB1 had the most and HLA-C the fewest.

In its sample, this clone was seen once. Antigen unknown. PCR employed 60 Vbeta and 13 Jbeta primers. Sequencing was performed with immunoSEQ multiplex PCR; in TCRdb, only in-frame clones are kept and a portion is missing. The repertoire holds 100,000 to 150,000 clones, with about 80% as singletons. The V gene's germline CDR1 is MNHEY and CDR2 SVGAGI. The length of the CDR3 is 11 residues. Trimming pared 2 bases from V and 8 bases from J, leaving 4 bases between. Sequences were obtained from PBMCs. V gene TRBV6-5 combines with J gene TRBJ2-1; D is undetermined. The sequence came from a young man in good health and CMV-seropositive. The CDR3 sequence: CASSYVDEQFF. DNA for the CDR3: TGTGCCAGCAGTTACGTCGATGAGCAGTTCTTC.